Each of the 23 T cell receptor beta chains below was sequenced from the same sample in a study of blood T cell repertoires in COVID-19. Profiling relied on immunoSEQ multiplex PCR, and the TCRdb table lists in-frame clones only, not all of them. Of 150,000 to 170,000 clones listed, roughly 80% are singletons. The sequenced sample was peripheral blood. Receptors were obtained from a woman older than 75 with acute or convalescent COVID-19.

The chain joins TRBV15 to TRBJ2-1; 9 bases map to TRBD1. This CDR3 is 13 amino acids long. V shed 8 bases, J shed 7 bases, and the junction held 6 bases outside the gene matches. Germline V gene sequence: CDR1 LNHNV, CDR2 YYDKDF (reference sequence). CDR3 in amino acids: CATGGTGRNEQFF. The CDR3 bases are TGTGCCACCGGCGGGACAGGGAGGAATGAGCAGTTCTTC.

The chain carries TRBV7-9 and TRBJ2-2; 8 positions agree with TRBD2. The CDR3 contains 16 residues. Unmatched junction bases numbered 5, after V lost 5 bases and J lost 0 bases. Germline V CDR1 and CDR2: SEHNR, FQNEAQ (reference sequence). The CDR3 loop reads CASSPLLAANTGELFF. The CDR3 region has the DNA TGTGCCAGCAGCCCCCTACTAGCGGCGAACACCGGGGAGCTGTTTTTT.

The chain uses TRBV11-3 and TRBJ2-1; possibly TRBD2 for D (5 bases). V shed 5 bases and J shed 10 bases, with 15 bases lying between them. The CDR3 length is 13 residues. The germline V gene encodes CDR1 SGHNT and CDR2 YENEEA. This chain's CDR3 is CASSPRTSREQFF. The DNA of the CDR3 is TGTGCCAGCAGCCCTCGGACTTCCAGGGAGCAGTTCTTC.

This clone was detected a few times. The CDR3 spells CASSTDRGNTIYF. The CDR3, as DNA: TGCGCCAGCAGCACAGACAGGGGAAACACCATATATTTT. The chain links TRBV5-1 to TRBJ1-3; D might be TRBD1 (6 bases). V was clipped by 4 bases and J by 4 bases, with 9 bases between them. Germline V CDR1 and CDR2: SGHRS, YFSETQ. The CDR3 sequence is 13 residues long.

The chain recombines TRBV28 with TRBJ2-3, with 7 bases identical to TRBD2. In germline, CDR1 is MDHEN, CDR2 SYDVKM. The CDR3 has 16 amino acids. The junction had 15 bases not matched to a gene; V was cut back by 7 bases and J by 5 bases. The CDR3 loop reads CASTPNRSGGGDTQYF. The CDR3 nucleotides are TGTGCCAGCACCCCAAATCGGTCGGGAGGAGGAGATACGCAGTATTTT.

The chain carries TRBV5-1 and TRBJ2-3; possible D gene TRBD1, 5 bases. With 2 bases removed from V and 4 bases from J, the gap between germline ends came to 17 bases. The CDR3 length is 16 residues. CDR1 and CDR2 from the germline V gene are SGHRS and YFSETQ. CDR3 sequence: CASSLTSGFYADTQYF. The CDR3 coding sequence is TGCGCCAGCAGCTTAACATCAGGGTTTTACGCAGATACGCAGTATTTT.

The rearrangement uses TRBV14 and TRBJ2-1, with D maybe TRBD1 (5 bases). V gave up 4 bases and J gave up 10 bases, with 20 bases separating them. This CDR3 contains 15 residues. Germline CDR1 SGHDN, CDR2 FVKESK. The CDR3 nucleotides are TGTGCCAGCAGCCGACAGTGGGGTCCACCCAGCGAGCAGTTCTTC. Its protein is CASSRQWGPPSEQFF.

This clone was found a few times. The CDR3 nucleotides are TGTGCTAGCGGGGGGACCCGGAAAAACATTCAGTACTTC. As protein: CASGGTRKNIQYF. The chain joins TRBV7-9 to TRBJ2-4; TRBD2 aligns across 10 bases. CDR3 size: 13 residues. The V gene's germline CDR1 is SEHNR and CDR2 FQNEAQ (reference sequence).

The chain recombines TRBV4-1 with TRBJ2-7, with D maybe TRBD2 (6 bases). Per germline, CDR1 MGHRA and CDR2 YSYEKL. The CDR3 loop spans 16 amino acids. V shed 0 bases and J shed 3 bases, with 15 bases lying between them. For the CDR3, the DNA is TGCGCCAGCAGCCAAGATGTCGCGGGGTTTCTCTACGAGCAGTACTTC. Translating it yields CASSQDVAGFLYEQYF.

The chain couples TRBV10-2 to TRBJ2-2; a weak D match, TRBD2 (5 bases). This CDR3 is built from 20 residues. Germline V lookup: CDR1 WSHSY, CDR2 SAAADI. The V end lost 5 bases, the J end lost 6 bases, and 31 bases lay between the germline ends. CDR3 nucleotides: TGCGCCAGCAGTCCAGGTTGCTTGAGGACTCTACAAAGTTGCCCCGGGGAGCTGTTTTTT. It specifies CASSPGCLRTLQSCPGELFF.

This clone appeared once. The chain combines TRBV19 with TRBJ2-7; TRBD2 agrees at 11 bases. The CDR3 extends over 15 amino acids. V lost 5 bases to trimming and J lost 4 bases; unmatched junction nucleotides: 7. CDR1 and CDR2 from the germline V gene are LNHDA and SQIVND (reference sequence). The CDR3 coding sequence is TGTGCCAGTAGTGAAGGGACTAGCGGACGTTACGAGCAGTACTTC. The encoded protein is CASSEGTSGRYEQYF.

The chain combines TRBV2 with TRBJ1-4, with D possibly matching TRBD1 (5 bases). Germline CDR1 reads SNHLY; CDR2 reads FYNNEI. CDR3 length: 14 residues. V was clipped by 6 bases and J by 5 bases, with 13 bases between them. The CDR3 protein is CASSLSGVNEKLFF. Written as DNA, the CDR3 is TGTGCCAGCAGCCTTTCGGGGGTAAATGAAAAACTGTTTTTT.

The J gene is TRBJ1-1, the V gene TRBV18; D is unclear. CDR1 is KGHSH and CDR2 is LQKENI in the germline V gene. The V end lost 4 bases, the J end lost 12 bases, and 21 bases lay between the germline ends. The CDR3 runs to 14 residues. CDR3 sequence: CASSLRQTAELTFF. DNA for the CDR3: TGTGCCAGCTCACTCCGACAAACGGCCGAATTGACTTTCTTT.

V and J are TRBV2 and TRBJ2-1, with D tentatively TRBD2 (5 bases). Trimming took 3 bases from V and 7 from J, leaving 7 bases between them. From germline, CDR1 is SNHLY and CDR2 FYNNEI. The CDR3 is 12 residues long. CDR3 sequence reads: CASSETGNEQFF. CDR3 coding DNA: TGTGCCAGCAGTGAGACGGGGAATGAGCAGTTCTTC. The whole variable domain, filled in from reference TRBV2 and TRBJ2-1, reads EPEVTQTPSHQVTQMGQEVILRCVPISNHLYFYWYRQILGQKVEFLVSFYNNEISEKSEIFDDQFSVERPDGSNFTLKIRSTKLEDSAMYFCASSETGNEQFFGPGTRLTVL.

The table lists this clone with a few counts. V and J are TRBV14 and TRBJ1-6; 10 nucleotides agree with TRBD1. The trim removed 4 bases at V and 7 bases at J, leaving 4 bases unmatched. Germline lookup yields CDR1 SGHDN and CDR2 FVKESK. CDR3 length: 15 residues. This chain's CDR3 is CASSRGQGVNSPLHF. In DNA form, the CDR3 reads TGTGCCAGCAGCCGTGGACAGGGGGTAAATTCACCCCTCCACTTT.

This chain links TRBV27 with TRBJ1-1, with 7 bases aligning to TRBD1. Germline CDR1 and CDR2: MNHEY and SMNVEV (reference sequence). Trimming cost V 4 bases and J 7 bases; bases outside gene matches: 9. The CDR3 runs 14 residues. CDR3 protein: CASSYDRAGGEAFF. The CDR3, as DNA: TGTGCCAGCAGTTATGACAGGGCTGGAGGTGAAGCTTTCTTT.

This clone was detected only once. The V and J genes are TRBV19 and TRBJ1-6; 7 positions match TRBD1. Losses at the gene ends were 7 bases for V and 7 bases for J; bases not matched to a gene: 7. There are 14 residues in the CDR3. Per germline, CDR1 LNHDA and CDR2 SQIVND (reference sequence). CDR3 protein: CASTLRGMNSPLHF. The CDR3 nucleotides are TGTGCCAGTACTCTCAGGGGGATGAATTCACCCCTCCACTTT.

The genes are TRBV5-1 and TRBJ2-1; a possible D gene is TRBD1 (5 bases). Germline V gene lookup returns CDR1 SGHRS and CDR2 YFSETQ. The V gene lost 4 bases and the J gene lost 6 bases, with 17 bases spanning the gap. The CDR3 length is 15 residues. The chain's CDR3 is CASSPDTLRGNEQFF. CDR3 nucleotide sequence: TGCGCCAGCAGCCCGGACACCTTAAGAGGCAATGAGCAGTTCTTC.

The CDR3 region has the DNA TGTGCCAGCAGCGGGACAGAAAACTATGGCTACACCTTC. Its translation: CASSGTENYGYTF. V gene TRBV6-5 combines with J gene TRBJ1-2, with 7 bases aligning to TRBD1. J lost 2 bases, V lost 6 bases, and 3 bases had no gene match. This CDR3 is built from 13 residues. Germline lookup yields CDR1 MNHEY and CDR2 SVGAGI.

The chain uses TRBV25-1 and TRBJ1-4, with D hard to call. CDR3 length: 14 amino acids. Per germline, CDR1 MGHDK and CDR2 SYGVNS. V gave up 3 bases and J gave up 7 bases, with 12 bases separating them. CDR3 coding DNA: TGTGCCAGCAGTGATGGAGGTTCGGGTGAAAAACTGTTTTTT. Protein: CASSDGGSGEKLFF.

This CDR3 reads CASSQGLAGVGAYNEQFF. CDR3 nucleotides: TGTGCCAGCAGCCAAGGTCTAGCGGGAGTAGGGGCCTACAATGAGCAGTTCTTC. The chain carries TRBV3-1 (or the pseudogene TRBV3-2) and TRBJ2-1, with TRBD2 matching 10 bases. Germline V gene data show CDR1 as LGHDT and CDR2 as YNNKEL (reference sequence). CDR3 length: 18 residues. Unmatched junction bases numbered 8, after V lost 1 base and J lost 2 bases.

The J gene is TRBJ1-4, the V gene TRBV5-1, with D perhaps TRBD1 (6 bases). Trimming removed 0 bases at V and 7 bases at J, with 16 bases between. This CDR3 has 16 residues. From germline, CDR1 is SGHRS and CDR2 YFSETQ. DNA for the CDR3: TGCGCCAGCAGCTTGGCCGTGGGACAACTAGGTGAAAAACTGTTTTTT. Amino acids: CASSLAVGQLGEKLFF.

The rearrangement uses TRBV7-9 and TRBJ1-4, with 8 nucleotides matching TRBD1. The CDR3 consists of 14 residues. Trimming cost V 3 bases and J 4 bases; bases outside gene matches: 1. The germline gives CDR1 SEHNR, CDR2 FQNEAQ (reference sequence). The CDR3 DNA is TGTGCCAGCAGCTTCGGACAGGGTAATGAAAAACTGTTTTTT. The encoded protein is CASSFGQGNEKLFF.